The rows below give T cell receptor beta chains drawn from one sample of a study of human T cells and chemical hapten exposure. TCRdb independently ran MiXCR on the RACE reads; one entry per CDR3 protein. This repertoire shows tens of thousands of distinct CDR3 sequences, 12% found once; its top ten account for roughly 1.9%. The sequencing here drew on whole blood, taken in connection with sensitization to the hapten diphenylcyclopropenone (DPC). These receptors originate from a middle-aged woman with alopecia areata. Some clones in this sample may be carry-over from other donors' samples. Each CDR3 is given with its conserved first and last residue. D genes are given only for firm matches. Expanded clones get a size class; other rows say once, few or many, or leave the size out.

d_gene,abundance,j_gene,v_gene,CDR3aa,CDR3nt
.,.,TRBJ2-3,TRBV7-9,CASSLVVVPMAPGTDTQYF,TGTGCCAGCAGCTTGGTTGTGGTGCCAATGGCTCCAGGCACAGATACGCAGTATTTT
.,many,TRBJ1-5,TRBV29-1,CSVATHRDQPQHF,TGCAGCGTCGCAACCCACAGGGATCAGCCCCAGCATTTT
.,.,TRBJ1-5,TRBV20-1,CSALRGANQPQHF,TGCAGTGCACTCCGCGGGGCCAATCAGCCCCAGCATTTT
.,.,TRBJ2-1,TRBV12-3/TRBV12-4,CASSSGTLGGEQFF,TGTGCCAGCAGCTCCGGGACGCTTGGCGGTGAGCAGTTCTTC
.,many,TRBJ2-7,TRBV6-6,CASSYTLAWEQYF,TGTGCCAGCAGTTATACCCTAGCCTGGGAGCAGTACTTC
.,.,TRBJ1-1,TRBV3-1,CASSLARGRTEAFF,TGTGCCAGCAGCCTAGCAAGGGGGAGAACTGAAGCTTTCTTT
.,many,TRBJ2-7,TRBV6-2/TRBV6-3,CASRSVTSEQYF,TGTGCCAGCAGGTCCGTGACGAGTGAGCAGTACTTC
.,many,TRBJ2-1,TRBV5-1,CASSFLAPRGYNEQFF,TGCGCCAGCAGCTTCCTAGCCCCGAGGGGCTACAATGAGCAGTTCTTC
TRBD2,many,TRBJ2-2,TRBV7-3,CASSLIGTSAHTGELFF,TGTGCCAGCAGCTTAATAGGGACTAGCGCGCACACCGGGGAGCTGTTTTTT
.,many,TRBJ1-2,TRBV5-7,CASSSRRQTTNYGYTF,TGTGCCAGCAGCTCAAGGCGACAGACCACTAACTATGGCTACACCTTC
.,many,TRBJ1-2,TRBV18,CASSLRTDSYYGYTF,TGTGCCAGCTCACTCCGGACAGATTCCTACTATGGCTACACCTTC
.,few,TRBJ2-2,TRBV7-9,CASSLMENTGELFF,TGTGCCAGCAGCTTAATGGAGAACACCGGGGAGCTGTTTTTT
.,.,TRBJ2-1,TRBV12-3/TRBV12-4,CASSSQIGGANEQFF,TGTGCCAGCAGTTCTCAAATTGGGGGGGCGAATGAGCAGTTCTTC
TRBD2,few,TRBJ2-1,TRBV29-1,CSVELGGYEQFF,TGCAGCGTTGAGCTGGGAGGGTATGAGCAGTTCTTC
.,few,TRBJ2-5,TRBV28,CASRRMETQYF,TGTGCCAGCAGGAGAATGGAGACCCAGTACTTC
.,.,TRBJ1-2,TRBV28,CASSPPRGQGQIVF,TGTGCCAGCAGCCCCCCACGGGGTCAGGGCCAAATAGTCTTC
TRBD1,many,TRBJ2-1,TRBV5-1,CASSRSDRGSYNEQFF,TGCGCCAGCAGCCGTTCGGACAGGGGGTCCTACAATGAGCAGTTCTTC
TRBD1,many,TRBJ2-1,TRBV10-3,CATSQGGLEQFF,TGTGCCACATCGCAAGGGGGCTTGGAGCAGTTCTTC
TRBD2,many,TRBJ2-3,TRBV10-3,CAISLAGPRLDTQYF,TGTGCCATCAGTTTAGCGGGGCCACGGTTAGATACGCAGTATTTT
TRBD2,many,TRBJ2-1,TRBV6-1,CASSTSGSWNEQFF,TGTGCCAGCAGTACCAGCGGGAGTTGGAATGAGCAGTTCTTC
.,many,TRBJ2-7,TRBV12-3/TRBV12-4,CASSLAGHYEQYF,TGTGCCAGCAGTTTGGCGGGGCACTACGAGCAGTACTTC
TRBD2,.,TRBJ2-7,TRBV29-1,CSVNLAGASEQYF,TGCAGCGTGAACCTAGCGGGAGCTAGCGAGCAGTACTTC
.,.,TRBJ2-6,TRBV7-9,CASSLGLGSGANVLTF,TGTGCCAGCAGCTTAGGGTTAGGCTCTGGGGCCAACGTCCTGACTTTC
TRBD1,many,TRBJ1-1,TRBV29-1,CSVGQGAARATEAFF,TGCAGCGTGGGACAGGGGGCAGCCAGGGCCACTGAAGCTTTCTTT
.,many,TRBJ2-1,TRBV18,CASSPTGIPEFF,TGTGCCAGCTCACCCACCGGGATACCGGAGTTCTTC
TRBD1,many,TRBJ1-5,TRBV7-8,CASSAGQGSNQPQHF,TGTGCCAGCAGCGCAGGACAGGGAAGCAATCAGCCCCAGCATTTT
.,many,TRBJ1-4,TRBV14,CASSQLRTTNEKLFF,TGTGCCAGCAGCCAGCTCAGAACAACTAATGAAAAACTGTTTTTT
.,.,TRBJ1-2,TRBV30,CAWTTGTSGYTF,TGTGCCTGGACCACCGGCACCTCAGGCTACACCTTC
TRBD2,many,TRBJ2-7,TRBV7-2,CASSWASGDPYEQYF,TGTGCCAGCAGCTGGGCTAGCGGGGACCCCTACGAGCAGTACTTC
.,.,TRBJ1-6,TRBV6-6,CASSYSSGPGEDSPLHF,TGTGCCAGCAGTTACTCGAGTGGGCCGGGGGAGGATTCACCCCTCCACTTT
.,many,TRBJ1-1,TRBV7-3,CASSPRRATEAFF,TGTGCCAGCAGCCCTCGGAGGGCCACTGAAGCTTTCTTT
TRBD2,few,TRBJ2-2,TRBV4-2,CASSQWTRANTGELFF,TGTGCCAGCAGCCAATGGACTAGGGCGAACACCGGGGAGCTGTTTTTT
TRBD2,.,TRBJ2-3,TRBV4-3,CASSQEFVAGGPRLTQYF,TGCGCCAGCAGCCAAGAGTTCGTAGCGGGGGGGCCGCGTCTTACGCAGTATTTT
.,many,TRBJ2-7,TRBV7-2,CASSPLARLDSYF,TGTGCCAGCAGCCCTCTAGCGCGACTTGATTCGTACTTC
.,few,TRBJ1-2,TRBV6-6,CASTKGRETYGYTF,TGTGCCAGCACCAAAGGCAGGGAAACCTATGGCTACACCTTC
TRBD1,few,TRBJ2-5,TRBV7-2,CASSLAGTEETQYF,TGTGCCAGCAGCTTAGCAGGGACAGAAGAGACCCAGTACTTC
.,many,TRBJ2-7,TRBV2,CASSTGLNYEQYF,TGTGCCAGCAGTACGGGACTGAACTACGAGCAGTACTTC
TRBD2,few,TRBJ2-3,TRBV7-6,CASSSGLAPDTQYF,TGTGCCAGCAGCTCGGGACTAGCTCCAGATACGCAGTATTTT
.,.,TRBJ2-1,TRBV21-1,CASSKRPLRRLVYNEQFF,TGTGCCAGCAGCAAGAGACCCCTTCGTAGACTAGTCTACAATGAGCAGTTCTTC
TRBD1,.,TRBJ2-7,TRBV28,CASGTGTGPNEQYF,TGTGCCAGCGGTACGGGGACAGGACCTAACGAGCAGTACTTC
.,many,TRBJ2-1,TRBV18,CASSPTYLPSSYNEQFF,TGTGCCAGCTCACCCACTTACCTACCCAGCTCCTACAATGAGCAGTTCTTC
.,many,TRBJ1-5,TRBV19,CASRTAGSNQPQHF,TGTGCCAGTAGGACCGCGGGCTCGAATCAGCCCCAGCATTTT
.,many,TRBJ2-1,TRBV11-2,CASSLDRGAYNEQFF,TGTGCCAGCAGCTTAGATCGTGGAGCGTACAATGAGCAGTTCTTC
TRBD2,.,TRBJ2-4,TRBV28,CASSLLAGENLAKNIQYF,TGTGCCAGCAGTTTGCTAGCGGGGGAAAACCTAGCCAAAAACATTCAGTACTTC
.,few,TRBJ1-2,TRBV29-1,CSAKTVETGYTF,TGCAGCGCGAAGACCGTAGAGACTGGCTACACCTTC
.,.,TRBJ1-5,TRBV7-2,CASSLAQDQPQHF,TGTGCCAGCAGCTTAGCCCAGGATCAGCCCCAGCATTTT
.,.,TRBJ2-4,TRBV9,CASSLSAF,TGTGCCAGCAGCCTCTCGGCCTTC
.,many,TRBJ2-5,TRBV20-1,CSANLLGAQYF,TGCAGTGCCAACTTACTAGGGGCCCAGTACTTC
.,few,TRBJ2-7,TRBV5-1,CASSFTTGSYEQYF,TGCGCCAGCAGCTTCACGACAGGTTCCTACGAGCAGTACTTC
.,.,TRBJ2-3,TRBV28,CASSSAGPDTDTQYF,TGTGCCAGCAGTTCGGCCGGACCTGACACAGATACGCAGTATTTT
.,many,TRBJ1-3,TRBV27,CASRKQGAGNTIYF,TGTGCCAGCAGAAAACAGGGTGCCGGAAACACCATATATTTT
.,.,TRBJ1-2,TRBV7-2,CASSLDMGGYTF,TGTGCCAGCAGCTTAGATATGGGAGGCTACACCTTC
TRBD2,many,TRBJ2-7,TRBV13,CASSTRTSGAYEQYF,TGTGCCAGCAGCACTCGGACTAGCGGGGCCTACGAGCAGTACTTC
TRBD2,many,TRBJ2-3,TRBV27,CAGGMASGVHTDTQYF,TGTGCCGGTGGGATGGCTAGCGGAGTTCACACAGATACGCAGTATTTT